This TCR beta chain derives from a study of T-cell reconstitution after alpha-beta-depleted transplantation in children. Points from the study as a whole: For some patients, TCRbeta diversity was high at day 60 because of recipient T cells and thymic progenitors that survived. Several hundred expanded graft clones reportedly were the source of alpha-beta T cells about two months after transplant. T-cell counts and diversity at one year following transplant were attributed mainly to newly produced T cells.

Molecular barcoding with unique molecular identifiers was used for the TCRbeta library. TCRdb re-analysed the PCR reads in MiXCR, keeping a single row per CDR3 protein. The table shows 150,000 to 200,000 distinct CDR3 sequences, with approximately 6.8% occurring only once. Trimming cost V 4 bases and J 5 bases; bases outside gene matches: 7. Germline V gene sequence: CDR1 SGHVS, CDR2 FNYEAQ. The CDR3 totals 16 residues. This clonotype has only a few counts. Its cognate antigen is unknown. Source: PBMCs, taken before TCRalphabeta/CD19-depleted stem cell transplant. The clonotype was recovered from a girl in the first two years of life with combined immunodeficiency, due to receive a stem cell transplant. The chain employs TRBV7-6 and TRBJ2-5; 13 bases agree with TRBD2. The DNA for the CDR3 is TGTGCCAGCAGCTCCTGGACTAGCGGGAGTAGGGAGACCCAGTACTTC. Protein sequence: CASSSWTSGSRETQYF.